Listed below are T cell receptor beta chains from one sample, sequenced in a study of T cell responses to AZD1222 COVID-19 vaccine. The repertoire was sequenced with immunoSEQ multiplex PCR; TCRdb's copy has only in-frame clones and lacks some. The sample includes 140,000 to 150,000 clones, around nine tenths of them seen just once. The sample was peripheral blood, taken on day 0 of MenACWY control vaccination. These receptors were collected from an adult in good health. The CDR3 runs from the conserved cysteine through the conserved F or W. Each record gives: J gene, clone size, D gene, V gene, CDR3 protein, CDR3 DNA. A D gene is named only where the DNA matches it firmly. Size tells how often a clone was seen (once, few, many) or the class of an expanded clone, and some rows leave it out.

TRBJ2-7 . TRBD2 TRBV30 CAWKGGSYEQYF TGTGCCTGGAAAGGCGGGAGCTACGAGCAGTACTTC
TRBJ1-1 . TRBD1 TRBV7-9 CASSQDRGSEAFF TGTGCCAGCAGTCAGGACAGGGGGAGTGAAGCTTTCTTT
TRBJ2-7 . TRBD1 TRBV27 CASSLGQGNEQYF TGTGCCAGCAGTTTAGGACAGGGGAACGAGCAGTACTTC
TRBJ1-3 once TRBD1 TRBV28 CASSPSGTGSNTIYF TGTGCCAGCAGTCCTTCCGGGACAGGGAGTAACACCATATATTTT
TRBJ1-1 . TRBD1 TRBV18 CASSPGQGVNTEAFF TGTGCCAGCTCACCCGGACAGGGTGTGAACACTGAAGCTTTCTTT
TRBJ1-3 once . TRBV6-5 CASLEIISGNTIYF TGTGCCAGCCTGGAGATCATCTCTGGAAACACCATATATTTT
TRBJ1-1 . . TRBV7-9 CASSFAGSTEAFF TGTGCCAGCAGCTTTGCCGGGTCCACTGAAGCTTTCTTT
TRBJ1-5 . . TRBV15 CATSRDLGFNQPQHF TGTGCCACCAGCAGAGATCTGGGTTTCAATCAGCCCCAGCATTTT
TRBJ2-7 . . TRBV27 CASSLGRQGSYEQYF TGTGCCAGCAGTTTAGGCAGGCAGGGCTCCTACGAGCAGTACTTC
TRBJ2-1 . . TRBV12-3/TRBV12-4 CASSFRAQGQFF TGTGCCAGCAGTTTCCGGGCCCAGGGGCAGTTCTTC
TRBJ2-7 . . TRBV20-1 CSARQDYEQYF TGCAGTGCTAGGCAGGACTACGAGCAGTACTTC
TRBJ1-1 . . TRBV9 CASRYSGASDTEAFF TGTGCCAGCAGGTATTCAGGGGCTTCGGACACTGAAGCTTTCTTT
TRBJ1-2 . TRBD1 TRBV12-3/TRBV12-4 CASSFQGGYGYTF TGTGCCAGCAGTTTTCAGGGGGGATATGGCTACACCTTC
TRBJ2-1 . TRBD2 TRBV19 CASSRGLAPSYNEQFF TGTGCCAGTAGCCGCGGACTAGCGCCCTCCTACAATGAGCAGTTCTTC
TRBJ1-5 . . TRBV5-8 CASSFDPGKNQPQHF TGTGCCAGCAGCTTCGACCCAGGGAAAAATCAGCCCCAGCATTTT
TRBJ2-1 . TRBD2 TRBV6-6 CASSRAQREGRNEQFF TGTGCCAGCAGCCGTGCTCAGCGGGAGGGCCGTAATGAGCAGTTCTTC
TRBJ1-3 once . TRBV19 CASSRDRISGNTIYF TGTGCCAGTAGTAGGGACCGCATCTCTGGAAACACCATATATTTT
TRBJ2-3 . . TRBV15 CATSESTDTQYF TGTGCCACCAGCGAAAGCACAGATACGCAGTATTTT
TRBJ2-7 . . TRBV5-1 CASSLGSQGYEQYF TGCGCCAGCAGCTTGGGGTCACAGGGCTACGAGCAGTACTTC
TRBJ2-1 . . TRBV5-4 CASSLRDLGEQFF TGTGCCAGCAGCTTGCGGGACTTAGGTGAGCAGTTCTTC
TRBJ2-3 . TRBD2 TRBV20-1 CSASSLRGAYTQYF TGCAGTGCTAGTTCCCTGCGGGGGGCCTATACGCAGTATTTT
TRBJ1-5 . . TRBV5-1 CASSLAPGNGNQPQHF TGCGCCAGCAGCTTGGCCCCCGGGAACGGCAATCAGCCCCAGCATTTT
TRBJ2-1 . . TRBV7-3 CASSLNRGEQFF TGTGCCAGCAGCTTAAACCGAGGTGAGCAGTTCTTC
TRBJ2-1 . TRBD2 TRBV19 CASSLGLASHNEQFF TGTGCCAGTAGTCTAGGACTAGCGAGTCACAATGAGCAGTTCTTC
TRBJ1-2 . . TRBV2 CARAAGSKYGYTF TGTGCCAGAGCGGCAGGGTCAAAATATGGCTACACCTTC
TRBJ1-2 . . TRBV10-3 CAISAGQGGYTF TGTGCCATCAGTGCCGGCCAGGGTGGCTACACCTTC
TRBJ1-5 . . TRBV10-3 CAISEWGGTQPQHF TGTGCCATCAGTGAGTGGGGGGGCACTCAGCCCCAGCATTTT
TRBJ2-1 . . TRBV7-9 CASSLGGGPNEQFF TGTGCCAGCAGCTTAGGAGGAGGACCCAATGAGCAGTTCTTC
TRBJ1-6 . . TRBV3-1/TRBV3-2 CASSQDPAYNSPLHF TGTGCCAGCAGCCAAGATCCAGCCTATAATTCACCCCTCCACTTT
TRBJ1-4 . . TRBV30 CAWSKRDGEKLFF TGTGCCTGGAGTAAAAGGGACGGGGAAAAACTGTTTTTT
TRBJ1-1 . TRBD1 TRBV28 CASSVSDRGDTEAFF TGTGCCAGCAGTGTATCGGACAGGGGGGACACTGAAGCTTTCTTT
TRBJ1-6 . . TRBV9 CASSVGQVSPLHF TGTGCCAGCAGCGTAGGACAGGTGTCACCCCTCCACTTT
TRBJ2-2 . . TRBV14 CASSQGVIREGVTGELFF TGTGCCAGCAGCCAAGGAGTTATTAGAGAGGGGGTCACCGGGGAGCTGTTTTTT
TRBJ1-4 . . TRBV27 CASSPRPTNEKLFF TGTGCCAGCAGTCCAAGGCCAACTAATGAAAAACTGTTTTTT
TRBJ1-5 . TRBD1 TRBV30 CAWTSGDSSNQPQHF TGTGCCTGGACCTCCGGGGACAGTTCTAATCAGCCCCAGCATTTT
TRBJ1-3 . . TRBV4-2 CASRRRLVSGNTIYF TGTGCCAGCCGCAGGCGGCTAGTCTCTGGAAACACCATATATTTT
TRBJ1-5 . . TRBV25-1 CASSPRGGNQPQHF TGTGCCAGCAGTCCCCGAGGGGGCAATCAGCCCCAGCATTTT
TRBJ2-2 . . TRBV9 CASSFGGGTGELFF TGTGCCAGCAGCTTCGGGGGAGGCACCGGGGAGCTGTTTTTT
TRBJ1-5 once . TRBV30 CAWSVRMDQPQHF TGTGCCTGGAGTGTAAGGATGGATCAGCCCCAGCATTTT
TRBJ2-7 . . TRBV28 CASSLGGTYEQYF TGTGCCAGCAGTTTAGGCGGGACCTACGAGCAGTACTTC
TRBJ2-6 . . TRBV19 CASSMYSRRAGANVLTF TGTGCCAGTAGTATGTATTCCCGGAGGGCTGGGGCCAACGTCCTGACTTTC
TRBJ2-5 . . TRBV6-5 CASSYISTQETQYF TGTGCCAGCAGTTACATTAGCACCCAAGAGACCCAGTACTTC
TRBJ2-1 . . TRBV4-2 CASSQDGFEQFF TGTGCCAGCAGCCAAGACGGCTTTGAGCAGTTCTTC
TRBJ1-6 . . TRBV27 CASSFIADSPLHF TGTGCCAGCAGTTTTATTGCGGATTCACCCCTCCACTTT
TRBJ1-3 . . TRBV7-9 CASSLVPQPGNTIYF TGTGCCAGCAGCTTAGTTCCCCAACCTGGAAACACCATATATTTT
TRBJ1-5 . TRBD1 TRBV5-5 CASSLQGIIEPQHF TGTGCCAGCAGCTTACAGGGGATTATTGAGCCCCAGCATTTT
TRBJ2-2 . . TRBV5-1 CASSLLRANTGELFF TGCGCCAGCAGCTTGCTTAGGGCCAACACCGGGGAGCTGTTTTTT
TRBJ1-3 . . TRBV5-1 CASSLSRFSGNTIYF TGCGCCAGCAGCTTGAGCCGGTTCTCTGGAAACACCATATATTTT
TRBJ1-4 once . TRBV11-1 CASSSLGREKLFF TGTGCCAGCAGCTCCTTGGGGAGAGAAAAACTGTTTTTT
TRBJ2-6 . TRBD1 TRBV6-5 CASGIQGTGANVLTF TGTGCCAGCGGAATACAGGGGACCGGGGCCAACGTCCTGACTTTC